This entry lists 2 T cell receptor beta chains sequenced from one sample in a study of blood T cell repertoires in COVID-19. Assay: immunoSEQ multiplex PCR; the TCRdb copy retains only in-frame clones and omits some. The sample carries 180,000 or so clones, approximately 85% recorded once. Sequencing input: peripheral blood. The source is a woman older than 75 with acute or convalescent COVID-19.

This chain links TRBV5-1 with TRBJ1-4; TRBD1 aligns across 7 bases. Per germline, CDR1 SGHRS and CDR2 YFSETQ. The CDR3 totals 15 residues. V lost 6 bases to trimming and J lost 7 bases; unmatched junction nucleotides: 12. The CDR3 nucleotides are TGCGCCAGCACCAAAGGGGGCGGGATAGTTGAAAAACTGTTTTTT. Protein sequence: CASTKGGGIVEKLFF.

This clone was detected once. This CDR3 is also generated by other DNA sequences in the sample. The chain couples TRBV5-1 to TRBJ2-2; D not certain. CDR3 length: 13 residues. Germline V gene lookup returns CDR1 SGHRS and CDR2 YFSETQ. The V and J ends lost 4 bases and 5 bases respectively, with 9 bases between them. The CDR3 nucleotides are TGCGCCAGCAGCCCGCCGAGGACCGGGGAGCTGTTTTTT. Residues: CASSPPRTGELFF.